This T cell receptor beta chain emerged from a study of PD-1 blockade in classical Hodgkin lymphoma. Study-wide context: Nivolumab 3 mg/kg was given intravenously every 2 weeks. Study findings and constraints: In newly diagnosed patients, baseline TCR diversity was reportedly below that of healthy donors.

In the case of this clone: Its target is not known.

Assay: immunoSEQ multiplex PCR; the TCRdb copy retains only in-frame clones and omits some. The data show roughly 24,000 clones, more than 80% seen once. Every patient relapsed after autologous stem cell transplantation, and brentuximab vedotin exposure varied. V was shortened by 1 base and J by 0 bases, with 15 bases between the two germline ends. The CDR3 spans 17 residues. Germline V CDR1 and CDR2: LGHNA, YSLEER. This sequence originates from a human donor with classical Hodgkin lymphoma. V gene TRBV4-3 combines with J gene TRBJ1-2, with D perhaps TRBD1 (6 bases). The sample was peripheral blood mononuclear cells (PBMCs), taken before the second cycle of nivolumab. CDR3 region: CASSQATTGSTNYGYTF. CDR3 coding DNA: TGCGCCAGCAGCCAAGCAACAACAGGGTCTACTAACTATGGCTACACCTTC.